This T cell receptor beta chain was recorded in a study of cytomegalovirus exposure and HLA in healthy donors. Study outcomes and limitations: Per a later analysis, about 15,000 TCR beta sequences showed association with HLA alleles at 0.05 false discovery rate. Among CMV-associated TCR beta chains, most appeared HLA-restricted in a later analysis.

The primer mix had 60 Vbeta and 13 Jbeta primers. As processed by the authors: A follow-up analysis tallied about 88 million unique TCR beta chains, some 11 million shared. Profiling relied on immunoSEQ multiplex PCR, and the TCRdb table lists in-frame clones only, not all of them. D and trimming come from the DNA, and the V and J calls and clone size come from that table. The table has just over 95,000 clones, around 80% seen once. There are 14 residues in the CDR3. The V gene's germline CDR1 is SGHNT and CDR2 YYREEE (reference sequence). Trimming took 4 bases from V and 1 from J, leaving 11 bases between them. A note on this clone: The antigen remains undetermined.

The TCR originated in a human donor in good health. The chain carries TRBV5-4 and TRBJ1-2, with unresolved D. Source material: PBMCs. The CDR3 spells CASSLVGINYGYTF. The CDR3 DNA reads TGTGCCAGCAGCCTAGTCGGTATTAACTATGGCTACACCTTC.